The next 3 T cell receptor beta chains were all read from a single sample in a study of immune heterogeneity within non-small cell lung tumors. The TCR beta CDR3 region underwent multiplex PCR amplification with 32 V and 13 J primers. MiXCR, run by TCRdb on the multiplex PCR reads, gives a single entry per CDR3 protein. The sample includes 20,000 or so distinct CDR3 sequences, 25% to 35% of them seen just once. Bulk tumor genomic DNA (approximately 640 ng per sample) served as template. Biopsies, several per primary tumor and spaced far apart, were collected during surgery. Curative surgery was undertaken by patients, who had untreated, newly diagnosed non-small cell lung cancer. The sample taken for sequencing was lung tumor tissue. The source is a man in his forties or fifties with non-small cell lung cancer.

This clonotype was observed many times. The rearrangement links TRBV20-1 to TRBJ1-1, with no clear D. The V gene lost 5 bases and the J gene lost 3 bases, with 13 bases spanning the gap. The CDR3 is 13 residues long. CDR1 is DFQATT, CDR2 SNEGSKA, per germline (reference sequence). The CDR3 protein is CSAPIRRDTEAFF. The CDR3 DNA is TGCAGTGCTCCCATTAGGCGGGACACTGAAGCTTTCTTT.

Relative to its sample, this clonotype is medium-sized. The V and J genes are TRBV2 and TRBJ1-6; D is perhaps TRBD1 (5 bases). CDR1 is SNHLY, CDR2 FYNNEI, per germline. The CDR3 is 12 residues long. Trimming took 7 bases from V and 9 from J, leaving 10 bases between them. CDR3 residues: CASKAGPSPLHF. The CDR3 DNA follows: TGTGCCAGCAAGGCAGGGCCTTCACCCCTCCACTTT.

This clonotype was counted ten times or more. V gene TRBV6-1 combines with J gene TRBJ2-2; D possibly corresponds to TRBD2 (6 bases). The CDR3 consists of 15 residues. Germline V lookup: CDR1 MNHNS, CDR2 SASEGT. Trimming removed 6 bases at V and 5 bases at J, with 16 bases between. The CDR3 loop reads CASRGRDSRTGELFF. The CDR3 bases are TGTGCCAGCAGGGGCCGGGACTCCCGAACCGGGGAGCTGTTTTTT.